A selection of T cell receptor beta chains follows, all from one sample in a study of blood T cell repertoires in COVID-19. The method was immunoSEQ multiplex PCR; TCRdb's version includes in-frame clones alone and lacks a portion of them. Of some 220,000 clones listed, around 82% are singletons. Sequences were obtained from peripheral blood. The receptors shown here come from a woman between 55 and 75 years old with acute or convalescent COVID-19. CDR3s include the opening cysteine and the closing phenylalanine or tryptophan. Each record gives: D gene, V gene, CDR3 length, J gene, clone size, CDR3 DNA, CDR3 protein. D genes are given only for firm matches. Not all rows give a size; the values are once, few, many and, for expanded clones, a class.

D gene: -; V gene: TRBV3-1/TRBV3-2; CDR3 length: 12; J gene: TRBJ2-5; clone size: once; CDR3 DNA: TGTGCCAGCAGCCACAGGGAAGAGACCCAGTACTTC; CDR3 protein: CASSHREETQYF
D gene: -; V gene: TRBV9; CDR3 length: 13; J gene: TRBJ2-5; clone size: -; CDR3 DNA: TGTGCCAGCAGCACAGACGAGGGAGAGACCCAGTACTTC; CDR3 protein: CASSTDEGETQYF
D gene: TRBD2; V gene: TRBV7-6; CDR3 length: 15; J gene: TRBJ2-1; clone size: -; CDR3 DNA: TGTGCCAGCAGCGCTAGCGGGTCTCCCTACAATGAGCAGTTCTTC; CDR3 protein: CASSASGSPYNEQFF
D gene: TRBD2; V gene: TRBV9; CDR3 length: 16; J gene: TRBJ2-5; clone size: -; CDR3 DNA: TGTGCCAGCAGCCCCGGTAGCGGGGGGGCGAAAGAGACCCAGTACTTC; CDR3 protein: CASSPGSGGAKETQYF
D gene: TRBD1; V gene: TRBV4-2; CDR3 length: 16; J gene: TRBJ1-5; clone size: -; CDR3 DNA: TGTGCCAGCAGCCAAGAAGGGACAGGGGTAAGCCAGCCCCAGCATTTT; CDR3 protein: CASSQEGTGVSQPQHF
D gene: -; V gene: TRBV14; CDR3 length: 13; J gene: TRBJ2-1; clone size: -; CDR3 DNA: TGTGCCAGCAGCCAGGGACATTATTATCCCCTTTTCTTC; CDR3 protein: CASSQGHYYPLFF
D gene: TRBD1; V gene: TRBV6-6; CDR3 length: 16; J gene: TRBJ2-3; clone size: -; CDR3 DNA: TGTGCCAGCAGCTCCGGGACAGGGGCCCTCAAGGGTACGCAGTATTTT; CDR3 protein: CASSSGTGALKGTQYF
D gene: -; V gene: TRBV6-5; CDR3 length: 14; J gene: TRBJ1-2; clone size: -; CDR3 DNA: TGTGCCGGACAAACCCTCCAGGGGAACTATGGCTACACCTTC; CDR3 protein: CAGQTLQGNYGYTF
D gene: -; V gene: TRBV5-6; CDR3 length: 13; J gene: TRBJ1-1; clone size: -; CDR3 DNA: TGTGCCAGCAGCAGAACAGGGATACCTGAAGCTTTCTTT; CDR3 protein: CASSRTGIPEAFF
D gene: TRBD1; V gene: TRBV30; CDR3 length: 14; J gene: TRBJ2-2; clone size: once; CDR3 DNA: TGTGCCTGGGAGGGACAGGGGGCTTCAGGGGAGCTGTTTTTT; CDR3 protein: CAWEGQGASGELFF
D gene: TRBD1; V gene: TRBV6-6; CDR3 length: 13; J gene: TRBJ1-2; clone size: -; CDR3 DNA: TGTGCCAGCAAACAGGGGAAGATCTATGGCTACACCTTC; CDR3 protein: CASKQGKIYGYTF
D gene: TRBD2; V gene: TRBV7-8; CDR3 length: 16; J gene: TRBJ2-3; clone size: -; CDR3 DNA: TGTGCCAGCAGCTTGATAGCGGGGGATCCCACAGATACGCAGTATTTT; CDR3 protein: CASSLIAGDPTDTQYF
D gene: TRBD1; V gene: TRBV28; CDR3 length: 20; J gene: TRBJ1-6; clone size: -; CDR3 DNA: TGTGCCAGCAGTCCTTATGGCCCCTTGGACAGGGAGACGCATAATTCACCCCTCCACTTT; CDR3 protein: CASSPYGPLDRETHNSPLHF
D gene: TRBD2; V gene: TRBV9; CDR3 length: 14; J gene: TRBJ2-2; clone size: -; CDR3 DNA: TGTGCCAGCAGTGGCGGGGGGAGCACCGGGGAGCTGTTTTTT; CDR3 protein: CASSGGGSTGELFF
D gene: -; V gene: TRBV4-2; CDR3 length: 15; J gene: TRBJ1-6; clone size: -; CDR3 DNA: TGTGCCAGCAGCCAAGACTGGGGGGTAGGTTCACCCCTCCACTTT; CDR3 protein: CASSQDWGVGSPLHF
D gene: -; V gene: TRBV29-1; CDR3 length: 13; J gene: TRBJ2-3; clone size: -; CDR3 DNA: TGCAGCGTGAGGCACGCTAGCACAGATACGCAGTATTTT; CDR3 protein: CSVRHASTDTQYF
D gene: TRBD1; V gene: TRBV7-9; CDR3 length: 15; J gene: TRBJ1-1; clone size: once; CDR3 DNA: TGTGCCAGCAGCACTGGACAGGGGTGGGTCACTGAAGCTTTCTTT; CDR3 protein: CASSTGQGWVTEAFF
D gene: TRBD1; V gene: TRBV13; CDR3 length: 19; J gene: TRBJ2-7; clone size: -; CDR3 DNA: TGTGCCAGCAGCTCCTCCGGGTCCATTGTGGGGACAGGGGGCTACGAGCAGTACTTC; CDR3 protein: CASSSSGSIVGTGGYEQYF
D gene: TRBD2; V gene: TRBV14; CDR3 length: 20; J gene: TRBJ2-1; clone size: -; CDR3 DNA: TGTGCCAGCAGCCAAGATTTTGTAGCGGGGGGCTACTACTCCTACAATGAGCAGTTCTTC; CDR3 protein: CASSQDFVAGGYYSYNEQFF
D gene: TRBD1; V gene: TRBV7-2; CDR3 length: 14; J gene: TRBJ1-6; clone size: -; CDR3 DNA: TGTGCCAGCACCTCAGGGGGGCCGAATTCACCCCTCCACTTT; CDR3 protein: CASTSGGPNSPLHF
D gene: TRBD1; V gene: TRBV5-1; CDR3 length: 15; J gene: TRBJ1-1; clone size: -; CDR3 DNA: TGCGCCAGCAGCATTCCGACAGGGGGTAACACTGAAGCTTTCTTT; CDR3 protein: CASSIPTGGNTEAFF
D gene: -; V gene: TRBV4-3; CDR3 length: 17; J gene: TRBJ1-5; clone size: -; CDR3 DNA: TGCGCCAGCAGCCAGACAATACCGGGACGGGGGAATCAGCCCCAGCATTTT; CDR3 protein: CASSQTIPGRGNQPQHF
D gene: TRBD1; V gene: TRBV6-2/TRBV6-3; CDR3 length: 17; J gene: TRBJ1-1; clone size: -; CDR3 DNA: TGTGCCAGCAGTTACCTACAGGGGAGTGCCCGCCTGAATGAAGCTTTCTTT; CDR3 protein: CASSYLQGSARLNEAFF
D gene: -; V gene: TRBV20-1; CDR3 length: 11; J gene: TRBJ1-1; clone size: -; CDR3 DNA: TGCAGTGCTCAGGGGCTCACTGAAGCTTTCTTT; CDR3 protein: CSAQGLTEAFF
D gene: -; V gene: TRBV2; CDR3 length: 13; J gene: TRBJ2-7; clone size: -; CDR3 DNA: TGTGCCAGCCGACCCCGGGGTCTTGACGAGCAGTACTTC; CDR3 protein: CASRPRGLDEQYF
D gene: TRBD2; V gene: TRBV15; CDR3 length: 19; J gene: TRBJ2-1; clone size: -; CDR3 DNA: TGTGCCACCAGCAGAGATCCGGCTAGTAGGGCGGGGGGGTTCAATGAGCAGTTCTTC; CDR3 protein: CATSRDPASRAGGFNEQFF
D gene: TRBD1; V gene: TRBV5-1; CDR3 length: 15; J gene: TRBJ1-2; clone size: -; CDR3 DNA: TGCGCCAGCAGCCCACAACAGGGGGAAGGCTATGGCTACACCTTC; CDR3 protein: CASSPQQGEGYGYTF
D gene: -; V gene: TRBV2; CDR3 length: 15; J gene: TRBJ2-3; clone size: -; CDR3 DNA: TGTGCCAGCAGTGTGGGGCGGGGCCGCACAGATACGCAGTATTTT; CDR3 protein: CASSVGRGRTDTQYF
D gene: -; V gene: TRBV10-3; CDR3 length: 15; J gene: TRBJ2-2; clone size: -; CDR3 DNA: TGTGCCGCAGGGTGGGGCAGAACGAACACCGGGGAGCTGTTTTTT; CDR3 protein: CAAGWGRTNTGELFF
D gene: TRBD1; V gene: TRBV7-6; CDR3 length: 14; J gene: TRBJ1-2; clone size: -; CDR3 DNA: TGTGCCAGCAGCTTAGGGCAGGGGGTGTATGGCTACACCTTC; CDR3 protein: CASSLGQGVYGYTF
D gene: -; V gene: TRBV7-2; CDR3 length: 14; J gene: TRBJ2-5; clone size: once; CDR3 DNA: TGTGCCGGCAGCAGAGGGACTCTGGAAGAGACCCAGTACTTC; CDR3 protein: CAGSRGTLEETQYF